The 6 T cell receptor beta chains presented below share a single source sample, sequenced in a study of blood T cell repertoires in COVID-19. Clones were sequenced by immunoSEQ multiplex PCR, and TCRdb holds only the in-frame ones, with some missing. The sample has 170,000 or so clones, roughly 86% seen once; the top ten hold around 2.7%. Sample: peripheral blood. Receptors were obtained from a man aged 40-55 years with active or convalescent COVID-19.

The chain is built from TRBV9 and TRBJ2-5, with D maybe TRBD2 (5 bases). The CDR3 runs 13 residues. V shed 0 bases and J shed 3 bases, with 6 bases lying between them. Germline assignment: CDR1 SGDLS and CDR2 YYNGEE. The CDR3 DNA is TGTGCCAGCAGCGTAGTCGGGGAAGAGACCCAGTACTTC. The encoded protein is CASSVVGEETQYF.

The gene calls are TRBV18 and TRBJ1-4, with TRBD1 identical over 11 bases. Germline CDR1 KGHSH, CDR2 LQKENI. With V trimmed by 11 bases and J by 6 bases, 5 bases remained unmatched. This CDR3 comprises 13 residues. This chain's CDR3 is CAGGQGADEKLFF. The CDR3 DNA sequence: TGTGCCGGAGGACAGGGGGCGGATGAAAAACTGTTTTTT.

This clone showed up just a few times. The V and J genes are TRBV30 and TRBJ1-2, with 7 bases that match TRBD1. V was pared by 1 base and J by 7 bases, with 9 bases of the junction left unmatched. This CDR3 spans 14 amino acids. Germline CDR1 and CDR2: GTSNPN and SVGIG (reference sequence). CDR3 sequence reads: CAWSADRESTGYTF. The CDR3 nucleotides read TGTGCCTGGAGTGCAGACAGGGAGTCGACTGGCTACACCTTC.

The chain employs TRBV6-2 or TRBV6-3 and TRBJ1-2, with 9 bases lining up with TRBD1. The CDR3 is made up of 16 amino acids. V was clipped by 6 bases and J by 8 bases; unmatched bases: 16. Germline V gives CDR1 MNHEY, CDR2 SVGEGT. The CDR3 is CASSHRRDRAYRGYTF. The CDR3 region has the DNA TGTGCCAGCAGCCACCGACGGGACAGGGCCTACCGCGGCTACACCTTC.

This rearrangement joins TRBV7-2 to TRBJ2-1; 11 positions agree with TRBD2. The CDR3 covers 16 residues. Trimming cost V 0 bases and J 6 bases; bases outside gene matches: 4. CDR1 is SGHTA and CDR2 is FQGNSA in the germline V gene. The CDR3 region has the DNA TGTGCCAGCAGCTTAGCGGCTAGCGGGGGGCTCAATGAGCAGTTCTTC. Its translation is CASSLAASGGLNEQFF.

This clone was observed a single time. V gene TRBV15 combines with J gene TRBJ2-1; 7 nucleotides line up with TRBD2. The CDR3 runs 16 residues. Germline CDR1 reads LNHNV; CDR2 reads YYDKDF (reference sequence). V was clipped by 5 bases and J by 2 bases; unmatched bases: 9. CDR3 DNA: TGTGCCACCAGCCCAACATGGGGAGGGGCCTACAATGAGCAGTTCTTC. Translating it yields CATSPTWGGAYNEQFF.